This T cell receptor (beta chain) was sequenced for a study of identical twins. Study-wide results and caveats: Abundant beta clonotypes from cord blood had fewer insertions, unlike memory repertoires, which showed none.

Healthy Caucasians supplied all donations. CDR1 SGHRS and CDR2 YFSETQ come from the germline V gene. V lost 0 bases and J lost 5, with 3 bases in between. The CDR3 loop spans 11 amino acids. cDNA carried unique molecular identifiers, and a universal primer site was added by template switching. MiXCR, applied by TCRdb to the 5' RACE reads, yields one record per CDR3 protein. The sample shows about 570,000 distinct CDR3 sequences, 9.6% of them seen only once. This clonotype has ten or more counts. What it recognizes is unknown. The sample also formed part of further work on yellow fever vaccine responses in identical twins.

This clonotype originated in a woman aged 18-30 years in good health. This rearrangement joins TRBV5-1 to TRBJ2-7; D is unresolved. The sequenced material came from PBMCs. This CDR3 is CASSLDNEQYF. The CDR3 DNA sequence: TGCGCCAGCAGCTTGGATAACGAGCAGTACTTC.